This is a list of T cell receptor beta chains from one sample in a study of shared clonotypes between healthy human individuals. The data were produced by immunoSEQ multiplex PCR, yet TCRdb's version contains in-frame clones alone and is incomplete. The sample records over a million clones, 75% to 80% being singletons. Sequences were obtained from memory CD4+ T cells from PBMCs. The receptors stem from a man in his late teens or twenties in good health. Some clones in this sample may be carry-over from other donors' samples. Both conserved end residues are part of each CDR3. The D gene is left open where the match is weak. Rows give clone size only sometimes, using once, few, many, or a class for an expanded clone.

>TRBJ2-5|TRBD2|TRBV5-1|.
CASSLAGGEETQYF
TGCGCCAGCAGCTTAGCGGGAGGGGAGGAGACCCAGTACTTC
>TRBJ1-5|TRBD1|TRBV2|.
CASSTGTGGHQPQHF
TGTGCCAGCAGCACCGGGACAGGGGGCCATCAGCCCCAGCATTTT
>TRBJ2-3|.|TRBV9|many
CASSVRYGGDTQYF
TGTGCCAGCAGCGTAAGGTACGGAGGTGATACGCAGTATTTT
>TRBJ1-1|TRBD1|TRBV10-3|.
CAISESRGTGFKGTEAFF
TGTGCCATCAGTGAGTCCCGCGGGACAGGGTTTAAGGGCACTGAAGCTTTCTTT
>TRBJ2-1|.|TRBV6-6|.
CASSYSRNEQFF
TGTGCCAGCAGTTACTCTAGGAATGAGCAGTTCTTC
>TRBJ2-7|.|TRBV27|.
CASSLQGAGSYEQYF
TGTGCCAGCAGTTTACAAGGGGCCGGCTCCTACGAGCAGTACTTC
>TRBJ1-5|TRBD1|TRBV28|.
CASTSFRDSSDGGQPQHF
TGTGCCAGTACCTCTTTCCGGGACAGCAGTGATGGCGGCCAGCCCCAGCATTTT
>TRBJ2-3|.|TRBV20-1|.
CSANLGLRTYF
TGCAGTGCTAATTTGGGACTCCGCACGTATTTT
>TRBJ2-6|.|TRBV5-6|few
CASSLVVQSSGANVLTF
TGTGCCAGCAGCTTAGTGGTACAGAGCTCTGGGGCCAACGTCCTGACTTTC
>TRBJ1-5|.|TRBV5-8|.
CASSLLGNQPQHF
TGTGCCAGCAGCTTGCTTGGCAATCAGCCCCAGCATTTT
>TRBJ2-2|.|TRBV7-2|few
CASSLGHQGGAGELFF
TGTGCCAGCAGCTTAGGGCACCAAGGGGGGGCCGGGGAGCTGTTTTTT
>TRBJ2-2|.|TRBV5-4|.
CASNQDLDPNTGELFF
TGTGCCAGCAACCAGGACCTCGATCCGAACACCGGGGAGCTGTTTTTT
>TRBJ2-5|.|TRBV5-5|.
CASTKANRVEETQYF
TGTGCCAGCACGAAGGCGAACAGGGTTGAAGAGACCCAGTACTTC
>TRBJ2-5|.|TRBV4-3|.
CASSQDLRETQYF
TGCGCCAGCAGCCAAGACCTCCGGGAGACCCAGTACTTC
>TRBJ2-3|.|TRBV4-2|.
CASSQVLSGDTQYF
TGTGCCAGCAGCCAAGTCCTCTCTGGGGATACGCAGTATTTT
>TRBJ1-4|.|TRBV28|.
CASSLRGRSNEKLFF
TGTGCCAGCAGTCTAAGGGGTCGGAGTAATGAAAAACTGTTTTTT
>TRBJ2-3|TRBD2|TRBV9|few
CASSVRGAGAFADTQYF
TGTGCCAGCAGCGTAAGGGGAGCGGGAGCTTTTGCAGATACGCAGTATTTT
>TRBJ1-2|TRBD1|TRBV27|.
CASSSNPRDRGYGYTF
TGTGCCAGCAGTTCCAATCCCCGGGACAGGGGATATGGCTACACCTTC
>TRBJ2-2|TRBD2|TRBV7-2|.
CASSRDYLNGELFF
TGTGCCAGCAGCCGGGACTACTTGAACGGGGAGCTGTTTTTT
>TRBJ2-3|.|TRBV7-9|.
CASSLQSSTDTQYF
TGTGCCAGCAGCTTGCAGAGTAGCACAGATACGCAGTATTTT
>TRBJ1-4|.|TRBV5-1|.
CASSFQLATNEKLFF
TGCGCCAGCAGCTTTCAGCTTGCAACTAATGAAAAACTGTTTTTT
>TRBJ2-2|.|TRBV19|few
CASSIGRRNTGELFF
TGTGCCAGTAGTATAGGGAGAAGGAACACCGGGGAGCTGTTTTTT
>TRBJ2-1|TRBD2|TRBV10-3|.
CAISEIAGARYNEQFF
TGTGCCATCAGTGAGATAGCGGGAGCTAGGTACAATGAGCAGTTCTTC
>TRBJ2-3|.|TRBV5-5|.
CASSLALGSTDTQYF
TGTGCCAGCAGCTTGGCCCTGGGGAGCACAGATACGCAGTATTTT
>TRBJ2-4|.|TRBV7-9|.
CASSLTIWDIQYF
TGTGCCAGCAGCTTAACAATCTGGGACATTCAGTACTTC
>TRBJ2-1|.|TRBV4-3|once
CASSQDLPGPAPRVF
TGCGCCAGCAGCCAAGATCTACCGGGACCCGCCCCCAGGGTCTTC
>TRBJ2-2|TRBD2|TRBV7-2|.
CASILAPNTGELFF
TGTGCCAGCATACTAGCGCCGAACACCGGGGAGCTGTTTTTT
>TRBJ1-2|.|TRBV7-2|.
CASSRRDGYTF
TGTGCCAGCAGCCGACGGGACGGCTACACCTTC
>TRBJ2-2|TRBD2|TRBV7-3|.
CASSPQREGAGGELFF
TGTGCCAGCAGCCCACAGCGGGAGGGCGCCGGCGGGGAGCTGTTTTTT
>TRBJ2-7|.|TRBV28|.
CASSRSGMTYEQYF
TGTGCCAGCAGTCGATCCGGGATGACATACGAGCAGTACTTC
>TRBJ2-1|TRBD2|TRBV23-1|few
CASSAGTSGRREQFF
TGCGCCAGCAGTGCAGGGACTAGCGGGAGAAGGGAGCAGTTCTTC
>TRBJ2-4|TRBD1|TRBV28|.
CASSRGTGKYF
TGTGCCAGCAGTCGAGGGACAGGGAAGTACTTC
>TRBJ2-7|TRBD2|TRBV19|few
CASSKRGTSGRLGEQYF
TGTGCCAGTAGTAAGAGGGGGACTAGCGGGAGATTGGGCGAGCAGTACTTC
>TRBJ1-6|.|TRBV11-2|few
CASSLTGKDSPLHF
TGTGCCAGCAGCTTAACGGGGAAGGATTCACCCCTCCACTTT
>TRBJ2-1|TRBD2|TRBV5-4|.
CASSLSSGSYNEQFF
TGTGCCAGCAGCTTGTCTAGCGGGAGTTACAATGAGCAGTTCTTC